Shown below are 29 T cell receptor beta chains from a single sample sequenced in a study of blood T cells in healthy people across ages. A second about 7 to 11 cycle PCR used barcoded and J-beta primers. Each CDR3 protein gets one entry after TCRdb re-called the 5' RACE reads with MiXCR. The table lists around 800,000 distinct CDR3 sequences, around 50% of them singletons, with 15% to 20% in the top ten. The sequencing sample was made of blood. These TCRs come from a man older than 75 in good health.

The rearrangement links TRBV4-2 to TRBJ2-1, with 10 nucleotides matching TRBD2. The J call may be incorrect, as the DNA end agrees better with TRBJ2-7. The CDR3 is made up of 17 amino acids. Germline CDR1 is LGHNA and CDR2 is YNFKEQ. The CDR3 DNA follows: TGTGCCAGCAGCCCTACGAGCGGGAGGGGCTCCTACAATGAGCAGTACTTC. It is translated as CASSPTSGRGSYNEQYF.

J is TRBJ2-5 and V is TRBV20-1, with D unclear. The CDR3 length is 13 residues. Germline-derived CDR1 and CDR2 are DFQATT and SNEGSKA (reference sequence). V was pared by 6 bases and J by 1 base, with 12 bases between. CDR3 loop: CSAPTGAQETQYF. For the CDR3, the DNA is TGCAGTGCCCCTACCGGAGCCCAAGAGACCCAGTACTTC.

CDR3 protein: CASSFRGAQYF. CDR3 coding DNA: TGTGCCAGCAGTTTTAGGGGGGCGCAGTATTTT. This chain links TRBV12-3 or TRBV12-4 with TRBJ2-3; D is tentatively TRBD1 or TRBD2 (6 bases each). Trimming pared 3 bases from V and 10 bases from J, leaving 8 bases between. This CDR3 comprises 11 residues.

This clonotype showed up just a few times. This may be a read error, as it is one base from a much larger clone. The J gene is TRBJ2-7, the V gene TRBV4-2; 8 bases are a match to TRBD2. CDR1 and CDR2 (germline): LGHNA, YNFKEQ. The CDR3 contains 17 residues. The CDR3 loop reads CAGSQDPPGLGLYEQYF. For the CDR3, the DNA is TGTGCCGGCAGCCAAGATCCCCCGGGACTAGGTCTCTACGAGCAGTACTTC.

This clonotype came up a few times. The J gene is TRBJ2-7, the V gene TRBV3-1; D remains ambiguous. CDR1 LGHDT and CDR2 YNNKEL come from the germline V gene (reference sequence). V was shortened by 1 base and J by 2 bases, with 9 bases between the two germline ends. The CDR3 length is 14 residues. The CDR3: CASSQGNTAYEQYF. The CDR3 DNA is TGTGCCAGCAGCCAAGGGAACACAGCCTACGAGCAGTACTTC.

The V call is TRBV27, the J call TRBJ2-1, with D possibly TRBD1 on 5 matching bases. Trimming stripped 5 bases from V and 5 bases from J, with 16 bases between. The CDR3 runs 15 residues. Germline assignment: CDR1 MNHEY and CDR2 SMNVEV (reference sequence). The CDR3 here is CASSHYLTANNEQFF. The DNA for the CDR3 is TGTGCCAGCAGTCACTACCTGACAGCCAACAATGAGCAGTTCTTC.

This clonotype appeared once. This rearrangement joins TRBV24-1 to TRBJ2-5; 8 bases match TRBD2. There are 15 residues in the CDR3. With 5 bases clipped from V and 6 bases from J, the junction kept 10 bases outside the gene matches. Germline CDR1 KGHDR, CDR2 SFDVKD. CDR3 amino acids: CATSAAGARAQTQYF. CDR3 coding DNA: TGTGCCACCAGTGCAGCGGGAGCCCGAGCACAGACCCAGTACTTC.

The rearrangement uses TRBV12-3 or TRBV12-4 and TRBJ1-2; D unclear. The CDR3 extends over 13 amino acids. The V end was cut by 6 bases, the J end by 3 bases, with 11 bases between. CDR3 bases: TGTGCCAGCAGCACCTCGGTGTACTATGGCTACACCTTC. It yields the protein CASSTSVYYGYTF.

CDR3 in DNA: TGTGCCAGCAGCGTCCACACCAACACAGATACGCAGTATTTT. Translation: CASSVHTNTDTQYF. The genes are TRBV9 and TRBJ2-3; D remains ambiguous. The CDR3 is 14 amino acids. Germline V gives CDR1 SGDLS, CDR2 YYNGEE. Trimming removed 2 bases from V and 2 bases from J, with 9 bases in between.

This clonotype was observed a few times. The chain is built from TRBV15 and TRBJ2-5, with a weak D call TRBD1 (5 bases). This CDR3 is built from 13 residues. CDR1 and CDR2 (germline): LNHNV, YYDKDF (reference sequence). V lost 1 base to trimming and J lost 2 bases, with 5 bases between them. CDR3 coding DNA: TGTGCCACCAGCAGAGGACAGCAAGAGACCCAGTACTTC. Amino acids: CATSRGQQETQYF.

As for this clonotype: An end of the junction differs from the germline gene, which may be a read error. The chain recombines TRBV12-3 or TRBV12-4 with TRBJ1-5, with D hard to call. The CDR3 extends over 12 amino acids. The CDR3 loop is CASSFVTQPRHF. The CDR3 DNA sequence: TGTGCCAGCAGTTTTGTTACCCAGCCCCGGCATTTT.

This clonotype was detected many times. The V call is TRBV29-1, the J call TRBJ2-3; no clear D. Trimming pared 7 bases from V and 2 bases from J, leaving 7 bases between. CDR1 SQVTM and CDR2 ANQGSEA come from the germline V gene. The CDR3 has 11 amino acids. CDR3: CSALDTDTQYF. CDR3 coding DNA: TGCAGCGCCCTAGACACAGATACGCAGTATTTT.

The chain has TRBV20-1 and TRBJ1-5, with a weak D call TRBD1 (6 bases). The germline V gene encodes CDR1 DFQATT and CDR2 SNEGSKA (reference sequence). The length of the CDR3 is 13 residues. Between the trimmed V and J ends, which lost 2 bases and 6 bases, there was a span of 11 bases. CDR3 loop: CSARSGAAQPQHF. The CDR3 DNA is TGCAGTGCTAGATCGGGGGCAGCTCAGCCCCAGCATTTT.

This clonotype came up a few times. The chain joins TRBV30 to TRBJ1-2; possible D gene TRBD1, 6 bases. CDR3 size: 14 residues. The V gene's germline CDR1 is GTSNPN and CDR2 SVGIG (reference sequence). The ends were cut back, 0 bases at V and 4 bases at J, with 12 bases in the middle. Here the CDR3 DNA reads TGTGCCTGGAGTGTATCTCGGGGGGCCTATGGCTACACCTTC. Protein: CAWSVSRGAYGYTF. Complete variable domain (other parts from reference TRBV30 and TRBJ1-2): SQTIHQWPATLVQPVGSPLSLECTVEGTSNPNLYWYRQAAGRGLQLLFYSVGIGQISSEVPQNLSASRPQDRQFILSSKKLLLSDSGFYLCAWSVSRGAYGYTFGSGTRLTVV.

This clonotype was observed many times. CDR3 region: CSVALPGLPPQYF. DNA of the CDR3: TGCAGCGTTGCATTACCGGGACTCCCGCCGCAGTACTTC. The V and J genes are TRBV29-1 and TRBJ2-7; D may be TRBD2 (6 bases). Germline V lookup: CDR1 SQVTM, CDR2 ANQGSEA. Trimming left V 4 bases short and J 9 bases short, with 19 bases between. This CDR3 has 13 residues.

Worth noting for this clonotype: A much larger clone lies a single base off, so this may be a read error. This chain uses TRBV4-1 with TRBJ2-7; TRBD2 aligns across 11 bases. The CDR3 runs 19 residues. Germline CDR1 reads MGHRA; CDR2 reads YSYEKL. Trimming removed 3 bases from V and 7 bases from J; junction bases left unmatched: 20. The CDR3 is CASSHPGLAGGSGFDEQYF. The CDR3 DNA is TGCGCCAGCAGCCACCCGGGGCTAGCGGGAGGTTCGGGATTCGATGAGCAGTACTTC.

Note on this clonotype: A much larger clone sits a single nucleotide away, making a read error possible. The rearrangement uses TRBV29-1 and TRBJ2-4; 9 nucleotides agree with TRBD1. CDR1 and CDR2 (germline): SQVTM, ANQGSEA. The CDR3 is 15 residues long. The V gene end was trimmed by 1 base and the J gene end by 13 bases; junction bases not matched to a gene: 14. The CDR3 is CSVEAPRDRDYVQYF. The CDR3 DNA reads as TGCAGCGTTGAAGCACCTCGGGACAGGGACTACGTGCAGTACTTC.

The chain has TRBV9 and TRBJ1-6; D ambiguous. Between the trimmed V and J ends, which lost 4 bases and 12 bases, there was a span of 11 bases. CDR3 length: 12 amino acids. The germline gives CDR1 SGDLS, CDR2 YYNGEE. CDR3 in amino acids: CASSPLSGPLHF. In nucleotides, the CDR3 is TGTGCCAGCAGCCCGTTGTCGGGACCCCTCCACTTT. The variable domain in full, completed from reference TRBV9 and TRBJ1-6, reads DSGVTQTPKHLITATGQRVTLRCSPRSGDLSVYWYQQSLDQGLQFLIQYYNGEERAKGNILERFSAQQFPDLHSELNLSSLELGDSALYFCASSPLSGPLHFGNGTRLTVT.

The chain has TRBV6-2 or TRBV6-3 and TRBJ2-3; 10 bases match TRBD2. Germline V lookup: CDR1 MNHEY, CDR2 SVGEGT. This CDR3 region has 16 residues. The trim removed 5 bases at V and 6 bases at J, leaving 11 bases unmatched. In nucleotides, the CDR3 is TGTGCCAGCAGTCGCCGGGCTAGCGGGAGTCCGGATACGCAGTATTTT. Protein product: CASSRRASGSPDTQYF.

In DNA form, the CDR3 reads TGTGCCACCAGTGATTTGGGCTCTAGCGGCATCAGCTCCTACAATGAGCAGTACTTC. It codes for CATSDLGSSGISSYNEQYF. V usage is TRBV24-1 and J usage is TRBJ2-1; 7 nucleotides agree with TRBD2. The J call may be faulty, since TRBJ2-7 better matches the DNA end. The length of the CDR3 is 19 residues. The germline gives CDR1 KGHDR, CDR2 SFDVKD.

This clonotype was counted at least ten times. This chain joins TRBV7-3 and TRBJ2-1, with unresolved D. The CDR3 extends over 15 amino acids. Germline V gives CDR1 SGHTA, CDR2 FQGTGA. The V end lost 3 bases, the J end lost 1 base, and 10 bases lay between the germline ends. The CDR3 is CASSFPTNSYNEQFF. The CDR3 DNA reads as TGTGCCAGCAGCTTCCCAACTAATTCCTACAATGAGCAGTTCTTC.

This chain connects TRBV7-2 to TRBJ2-5; 9 bases are shared with TRBD1. The CDR3 has 14 amino acids. Germline V gene data show CDR1 as SGHTA and CDR2 as FQGNSA. The V and J ends lost 5 bases and 11 bases, in that order; junction bases with no gene match: 12. The DNA of the CDR3 is TGTGCCAGCAGCACCCGGGACAGGGTGTATGAGCAGTACTTC. Translation gives CASSTRDRVYEQYF.

V gene TRBV7-9 combines with J gene TRBJ2-4; the D is unclear. The CDR3 has 15 residues. Germline CDR1 and CDR2: SEHNR and FQNEAQ (reference sequence). V dropped 6 bases and J dropped 1 base, with 13 bases sitting between them. CDR3 protein: CASSLLSEAKNIQYF. The CDR3 DNA follows: TGTGCCAGCAGTCTACTCAGCGAGGCCAAAAACATTCAGTACTTC.

Only a few counts were recorded for this clonotype. This chain links TRBV25-1 with TRBJ1-1; D ambiguous. CDR3 size: 14 residues. The ends were cut back, 1 base at V and 4 bases at J, with 10 bases in the middle. Germline CDR1 is MGHDK and CDR2 is SYGVNS. As DNA, the CDR3 is TGTGCCAGCAGTGAATTTAAGGGCCCCACTGAAGCTTTCTTT. Translated: CASSEFKGPTEAFF.

The chain employs TRBV5-1 and TRBJ2-5, with TRBD1 as a possible D gene (6 bases). The germline V and J ends were trimmed by 5 bases and 5 bases, with 16 bases remaining between them. The CDR3 covers 14 residues. In germline, CDR1 is SGHRS, CDR2 YFSETQ. CDR3 sequence: CASRQGSRGETQYF. CDR3 DNA sequence: TGCGCCAGCAGACAGGGCTCGAGAGGGGAGACCCAGTACTTC.

In this sample, this clonotype turned up a few times. The chain combines TRBV3-1 with TRBJ2-4; weak D call: TRBD1 (5 bases). Trimming took 0 bases from V and 13 from J, leaving 19 bases between them. The CDR3 sequence is 15 residues long. Germline V gene sequence: CDR1 LGHDT, CDR2 YNNKEL (reference sequence). The CDR3 loop is CASSQDLVAGREQYF. In DNA, the CDR3 is TGTGCCAGCAGCCAAGATCTTGTGGCAGGGCGAGAGCAGTACTTC.

The chain carries TRBV27 and TRBJ2-1; the match to TRBD2 covers 13 bases. Germline V gene data show CDR1 as MNHEY and CDR2 as SMNVEV (reference sequence). The CDR3 loop spans 18 amino acids. J was trimmed by 4 bases and V by 6 bases; bases with no gene match: 12. This chain's CDR3 is CASSQTSGRALGYNEQFF. In DNA form, the CDR3 reads TGTGCCAGCAGCCAAACTAGCGGGAGGGCCCTCGGGTACAATGAGCAGTTCTTC.

This clonotype was observed a few times. V usage is TRBV2 and J usage is TRBJ2-5; D may be TRBD1 (5 bases). The germline CDR1 and CDR2 sequences are SNHLY and FYNNEI. The V end was cut by 10 bases, the J end by 3 bases, with 15 bases between. The CDR3 extends over 13 amino acids. The CDR3 sequence is CATLRTRKETQYF. The DNA for the CDR3 is TGTGCCACCCTAAGGACAAGGAAAGAGACCCAGTACTTC.

V and J are TRBV20-1 and TRBJ2-7; 8 positions agree with TRBD1. The V gene end was trimmed by 1 base and the J gene end by 3 bases; junction bases not matched to a gene: 8. The CDR3 runs 15 residues. CDR1 is DFQATT, CDR2 SNEGSKA, per germline (reference sequence). DNA of the CDR3: TGCAGTGCTAGAGGCCGGACAGGGAACCTCTACGAGCAGTACTTC. Protein product: CSARGRTGNLYEQYF.